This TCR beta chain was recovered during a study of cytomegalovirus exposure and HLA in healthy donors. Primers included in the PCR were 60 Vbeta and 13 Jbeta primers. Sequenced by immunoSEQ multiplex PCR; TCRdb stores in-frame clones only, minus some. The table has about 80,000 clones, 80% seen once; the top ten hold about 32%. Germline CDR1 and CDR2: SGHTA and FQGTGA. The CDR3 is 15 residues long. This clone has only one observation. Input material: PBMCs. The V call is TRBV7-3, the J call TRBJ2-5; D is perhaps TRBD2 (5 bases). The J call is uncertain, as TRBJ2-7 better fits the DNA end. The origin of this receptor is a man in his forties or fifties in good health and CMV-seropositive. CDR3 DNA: TGTGCCAGCAGCCGGGGTTTCGGCCTAGCCTACGAGCAGTACTTC. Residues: CASSRGFGLAYEQYF.